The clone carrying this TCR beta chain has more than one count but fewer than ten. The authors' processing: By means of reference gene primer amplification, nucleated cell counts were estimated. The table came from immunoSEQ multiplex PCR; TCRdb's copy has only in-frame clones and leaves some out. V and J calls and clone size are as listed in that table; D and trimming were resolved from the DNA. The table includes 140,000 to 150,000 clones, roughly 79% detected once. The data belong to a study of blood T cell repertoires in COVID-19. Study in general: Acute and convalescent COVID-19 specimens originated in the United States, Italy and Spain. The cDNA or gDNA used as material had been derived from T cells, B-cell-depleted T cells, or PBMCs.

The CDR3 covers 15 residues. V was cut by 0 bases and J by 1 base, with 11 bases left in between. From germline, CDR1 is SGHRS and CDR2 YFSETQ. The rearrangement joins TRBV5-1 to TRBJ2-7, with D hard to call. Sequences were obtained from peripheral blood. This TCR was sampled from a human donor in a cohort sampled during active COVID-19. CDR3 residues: CASSLDSTYSYEQYF. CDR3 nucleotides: TGCGCCAGCAGCTTGGACAGCACTTATTCCTACGAGCAGTACTTC.